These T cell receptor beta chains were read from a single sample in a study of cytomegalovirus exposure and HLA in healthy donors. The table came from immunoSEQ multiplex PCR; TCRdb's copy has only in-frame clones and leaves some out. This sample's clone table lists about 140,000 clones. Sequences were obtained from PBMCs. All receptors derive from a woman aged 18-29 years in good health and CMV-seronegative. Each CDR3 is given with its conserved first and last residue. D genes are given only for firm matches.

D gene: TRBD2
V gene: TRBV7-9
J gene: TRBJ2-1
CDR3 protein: CASSFTSGSSGEQFF
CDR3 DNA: TGTGCCAGCAGTTTTACTAGCGGGAGCTCGGGTGAGCAGTTCTTC

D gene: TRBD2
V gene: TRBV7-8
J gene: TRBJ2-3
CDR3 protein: CASSPWTSVTDTQYF
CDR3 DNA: TGTGCCAGCAGCCCCTGGACTAGTGTCACAGATACGCAGTATTTT

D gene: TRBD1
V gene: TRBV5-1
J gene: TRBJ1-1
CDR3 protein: CASSFTGGGTEAFF
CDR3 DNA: TGCGCCAGCAGCTTCACAGGGGGAGGGACTGAAGCTTTCTTT

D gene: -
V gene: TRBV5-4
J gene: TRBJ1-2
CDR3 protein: CASSLSMGGAGNYGYTF
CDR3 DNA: TGTGCCAGCAGCCTATCAATGGGGGGGGCGGGCAACTATGGCTACACCTTC

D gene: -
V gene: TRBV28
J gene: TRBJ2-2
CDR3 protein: CASSLPGLIGTGELFF
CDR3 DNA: TGTGCCAGCAGTTTACCCGGACTGATAGGCACCGGGGAGCTGTTTTTT

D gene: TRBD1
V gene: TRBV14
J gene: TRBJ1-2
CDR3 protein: CASSQYRDRVDNYGYTF
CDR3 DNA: TGTGCCAGCAGCCAATACCGGGACAGGGTGGATAACTATGGCTACACCTTC

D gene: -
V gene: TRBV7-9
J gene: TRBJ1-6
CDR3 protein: CAGQRDVENSPLHF
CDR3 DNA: TGTGCCGGACAGAGGGATGTCGAGAATTCACCCCTCCACTTT

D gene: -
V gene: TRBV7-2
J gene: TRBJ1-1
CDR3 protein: CASSLRGSYKLNTEAFF
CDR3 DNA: TGTGCCAGCAGCTTAAGGGGGTCCTATAAACTGAACACTGAAGCTTTCTTT

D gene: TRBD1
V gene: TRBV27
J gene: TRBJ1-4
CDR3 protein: CASRSGTGGEKLFF
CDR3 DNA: TGTGCCAGCCGCTCCGGGACAGGGGGTGAAAAACTGTTTTTT

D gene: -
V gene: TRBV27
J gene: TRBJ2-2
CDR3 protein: CASSLDSARGGGELFF
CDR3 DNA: TGTGCCAGCAGTTTGGACAGCGCCAGGGGTGGCGGGGAGCTGTTTTTT

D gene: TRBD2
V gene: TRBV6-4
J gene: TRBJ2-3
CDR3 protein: CASSHTSGSADTQYF
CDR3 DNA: TGTGCCAGCAGTCACACTAGCGGGAGTGCAGATACGCAGTATTTT

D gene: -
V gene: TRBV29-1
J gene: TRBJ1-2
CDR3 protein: CSVDLRGLGYGYTF
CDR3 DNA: TGCAGCGTTGACCTCCGCGGGCTGGGCTATGGCTACACCTTC

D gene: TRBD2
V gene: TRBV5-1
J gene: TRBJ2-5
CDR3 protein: CASSLSPSGLGETQYF
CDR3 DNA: TGCGCCAGCAGCTTGTCTCCTAGCGGGTTAGGGGAGACCCAGTACTTC

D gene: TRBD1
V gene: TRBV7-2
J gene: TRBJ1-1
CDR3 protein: CASSFGTGMVNTEAFF
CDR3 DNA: TGTGCCAGCAGCTTTGGGACAGGGATGGTGAACACTGAAGCTTTCTTT

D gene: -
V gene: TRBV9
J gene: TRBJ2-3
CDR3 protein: CASSVNTDTQYF
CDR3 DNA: TGTGCCAGCAGCGTCAACACAGATACGCAGTATTTT

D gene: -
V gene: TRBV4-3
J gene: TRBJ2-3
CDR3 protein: CASSQDLAGRDTQYF
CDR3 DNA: TGCGCCAGCAGCCAAGATCTGGCGGGGAGAGATACGCAGTATTTT

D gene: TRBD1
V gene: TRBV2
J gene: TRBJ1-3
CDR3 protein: CASSEATRDRQSFGNTIYF
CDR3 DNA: TGTGCCAGCAGTGAAGCGACTCGGGACAGGCAGTCGTTCGGAAACACCATATATTTT

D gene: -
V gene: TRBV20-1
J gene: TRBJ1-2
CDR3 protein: CSTGYNYGYTF
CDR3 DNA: TGCAGTACAGGTTATAACTATGGCTACACCTTC

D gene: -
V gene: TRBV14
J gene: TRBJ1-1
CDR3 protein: CASSPIPGRSTGGTEAFF
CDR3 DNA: TGTGCCAGCAGCCCAATACCGGGACGCTCTACGGGAGGCACTGAAGCTTTCTTT

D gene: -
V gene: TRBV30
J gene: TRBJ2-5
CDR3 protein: CAWSVWGGKFSQYF
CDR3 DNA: TGTGCCTGGAGTGTTTGGGGAGGCAAATTCTCCCAGTACTTC

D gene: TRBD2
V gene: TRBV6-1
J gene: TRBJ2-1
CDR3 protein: CASRGVSSYNEQFF
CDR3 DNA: TGTGCCAGCCGGGGGGTCAGCTCCTACAATGAGCAGTTCTTC

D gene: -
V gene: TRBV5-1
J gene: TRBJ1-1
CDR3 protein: CASSLDRDLSMNTEAFF
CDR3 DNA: TGCGCCAGCAGCTTGGACAGAGACCTGTCCATGAACACTGAAGCTTTCTTT

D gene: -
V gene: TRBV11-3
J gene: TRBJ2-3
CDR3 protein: CASPTTDTQYF
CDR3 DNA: TGTGCCAGCCCTACGACAGATACGCAGTATTTT

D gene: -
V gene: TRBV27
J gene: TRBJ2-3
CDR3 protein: CASSRTGTDTQYF
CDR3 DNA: TGTGCCAGCAGTCGGACTGGCACAGATACGCAGTATTTT

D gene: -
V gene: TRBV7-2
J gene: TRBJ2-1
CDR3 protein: CASSSAGSYNEQFF
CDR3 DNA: TGTGCCAGCAGCTCGGCCGGGTCTTACAATGAGCAGTTCTTC

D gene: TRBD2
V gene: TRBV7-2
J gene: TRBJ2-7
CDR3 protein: CASSKGASGTYEQYF
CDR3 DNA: TGTGCCAGCAGCAAGGGAGCTAGCGGGACCTACGAGCAGTACTTC

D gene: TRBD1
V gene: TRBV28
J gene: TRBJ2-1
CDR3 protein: CASSLGTGSYNEQFF
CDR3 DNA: TGTGCCAGCAGTCTCGGGACAGGGTCCTACAATGAGCAGTTCTTC

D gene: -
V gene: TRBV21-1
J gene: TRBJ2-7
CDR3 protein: CASSRAPDRAIYEQYF
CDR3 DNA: TGTGCCAGCAGCAGGGCCCCCGACAGGGCGATCTACGAGCAGTACTTC

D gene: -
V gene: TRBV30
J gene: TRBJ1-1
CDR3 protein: CAWSGQVNTEAFF
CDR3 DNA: TGTGCCTGGAGTGGTCAGGTGAACACTGAAGCTTTCTTT

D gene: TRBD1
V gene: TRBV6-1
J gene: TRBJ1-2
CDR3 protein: CASSEAWTGRISYTF
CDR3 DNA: TGTGCCAGCAGTGAAGCGTGGACAGGGCGGATCAGCTACACCTTC

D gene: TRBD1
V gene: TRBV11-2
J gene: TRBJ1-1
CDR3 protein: CASSLERTGREAFF
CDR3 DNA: TGTGCCAGCAGCTTAGAACGGACAGGTCGTGAAGCTTTCTTT

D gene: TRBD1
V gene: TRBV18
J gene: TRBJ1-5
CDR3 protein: CASSPTGGGNQPQHF
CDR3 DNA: TGTGCCAGCTCACCGACAGGGGGAGGCAATCAGCCCCAGCATTTT

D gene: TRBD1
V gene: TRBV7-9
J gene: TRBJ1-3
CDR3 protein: CASSLAAGQGSGNTIYF
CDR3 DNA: TGTGCCAGCAGCTTAGCTGCGGGACAGGGGAGTGGAAACACCATATATTTT

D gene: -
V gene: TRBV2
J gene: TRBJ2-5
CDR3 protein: CASRVVQGGWETQYF
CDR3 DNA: TGTGCCAGCAGAGTCGTGCAGGGTGGATGGGAGACCCAGTACTTC

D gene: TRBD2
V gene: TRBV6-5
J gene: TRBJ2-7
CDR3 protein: CASSRLAGWSEYF
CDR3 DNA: TGTGCCAGCAGTCGACTAGCGGGCTGGTCGGAGTACTTC

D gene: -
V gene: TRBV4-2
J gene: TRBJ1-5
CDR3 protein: CASSQDRQGGRNQPRHF
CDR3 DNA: TGTGCCAGCAGCCAAGATAGGCAGGGTGGGCGCAATCAGCCCCGGCATTTT

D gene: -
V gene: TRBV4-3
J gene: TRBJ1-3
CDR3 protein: CASSQDPPRGYSGNTIYF
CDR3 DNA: TGCGCCAGCAGCCAAGACCCCCCACGGGGTTACTCTGGAAACACCATATATTTT

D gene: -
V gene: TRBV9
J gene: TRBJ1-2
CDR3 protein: CASSPGLGGFGYTF
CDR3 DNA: TGTGCCAGCAGCCCAGGATTAGGGGGATTTGGCTACACCTTC

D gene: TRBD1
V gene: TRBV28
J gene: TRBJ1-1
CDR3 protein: CASSLGGQPTNTEAFF
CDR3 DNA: TGTGCCAGCAGTTTAGGGGGACAGCCCACAAACACTGAAGCTTTCTTT

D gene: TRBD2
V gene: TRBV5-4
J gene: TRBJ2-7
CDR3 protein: CASSSGTRIEQYF
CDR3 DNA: TGTGCCAGCAGCTCCGGGACTAGAATCGAGCAGTACTTC

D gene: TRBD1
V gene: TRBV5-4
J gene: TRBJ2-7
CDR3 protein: CASSLDGTGPSFAQYF
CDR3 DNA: TGTGCCAGCAGCTTAGACGGGACAGGGCCTTCTTTCGCGCAGTACTTC

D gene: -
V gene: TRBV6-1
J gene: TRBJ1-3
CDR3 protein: CASRGPGGVGNTIYF
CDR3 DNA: TGTGCCAGCAGGGGCCCGGGAGGGGTCGGAAACACCATATATTTT

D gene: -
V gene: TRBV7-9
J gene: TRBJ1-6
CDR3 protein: CASSLDSQDSNSPLHF
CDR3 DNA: TGTGCCAGCAGCTTAGATTCTCAGGATTCCAATTCACCCCTCCACTTT

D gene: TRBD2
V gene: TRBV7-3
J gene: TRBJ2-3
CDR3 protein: CASSLGGREPDTQYF
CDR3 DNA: TGTGCCAGCAGCTTGGGGGGGAGAGAGCCAGATACGCAGTATTTT

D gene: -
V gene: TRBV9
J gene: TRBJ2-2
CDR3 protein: CASSVDINGELFF
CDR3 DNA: TGTGCCAGCAGCGTAGACATTAACGGGGAGCTGTTTTTT

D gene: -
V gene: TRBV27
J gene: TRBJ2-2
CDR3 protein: CASSLQLLGELFF
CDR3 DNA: TGTGCCAGCAGTTTACAACTACTCGGGGAGCTGTTTTTT